Listed below are T cell receptor beta chains from one sample, sequenced in a study of radiotherapy plus CTLA-4 blockade in lung cancer. The protocol was immunoSEQ multiplex PCR, while the TCRdb copy is restricted to in-frame clones and leaves out a portion. The table has approximately 90,000 clones, about 83% seen once; the top ten hold 0.84%. Material: peripheral blood, obtained from a patient treated with radiotherapy plus ipilimumab. The receptor source for this set is a human donor with non-small cell lung cancer who had stable disease on radiotherapy plus ipilimumab. Both conserved end residues are part of each CDR3. D genes are given only for firm matches. Size is omitted from some rows. Given values are once, few, many or a class for expanded clones.

cdr3_nt: TGTGCCAGCAGCTCACGAGGTAATACGCAGTATTTT
cdr3_aa: CASSSRGNTQYF
clone_size: -
d_call: -
j_call: TRBJ2-3
v_call: TRBV7-8
cdr3_length: 12

cdr3_nt: TGTGCCAGCAGTGGCCGACAGGGGGCATCCAATCAGCCCCAGCATTTT
cdr3_aa: CASSGRQGASNQPQHF
clone_size: once
d_call: TRBD1
j_call: TRBJ1-5
v_call: TRBV6-6
cdr3_length: 16

cdr3_nt: TGTGCCAGCAGCCCCGGGACAGGGGTAGATGAAAAACTGTTTTTT
cdr3_aa: CASSPGTGVDEKLFF
clone_size: -
d_call: TRBD1
j_call: TRBJ1-4
v_call: TRBV7-9
cdr3_length: 15

cdr3_nt: TGTGCCAGCAGCCCCAAAGATACGCAGTATTTT
cdr3_aa: CASSPKDTQYF
clone_size: -
d_call: -
j_call: TRBJ2-3
v_call: TRBV11-2
cdr3_length: 11

cdr3_nt: TGCGCCAGCAGCAGACCTGGACAGGGTCGGAACACTGAAGCTTTCTTT
cdr3_aa: CASSRPGQGRNTEAFF
clone_size: once
d_call: TRBD1
j_call: TRBJ1-1
v_call: TRBV5-1
cdr3_length: 16

cdr3_nt: TGTGCCTGGAGTGTAGGTAGTGCGAACACCGGGGAGCTGTTTTTT
cdr3_aa: CAWSVGSANTGELFF
clone_size: -
d_call: -
j_call: TRBJ2-2
v_call: TRBV30
cdr3_length: 15

cdr3_nt: TGTGCCAGCAGCTTAGATAGTAGACTTCGGAGGTACGAGCAGTACTTC
cdr3_aa: CASSLDSRLRRYEQYF
clone_size: -
d_call: -
j_call: TRBJ2-7
v_call: TRBV7-9
cdr3_length: 16

cdr3_nt: TGTGCCAGCAGCCAAGAAGAGCGAAATACGCAGTATTTT
cdr3_aa: CASSQEERNTQYF
clone_size: -
d_call: -
j_call: TRBJ2-3
v_call: TRBV4-2
cdr3_length: 13

cdr3_nt: TGTGCCAGCAGCCCGAGCGGGAGCTCCTACAATGAGCAGTTCTTC
cdr3_aa: CASSPSGSSYNEQFF
clone_size: once
d_call: TRBD2
j_call: TRBJ2-1
v_call: TRBV11-1
cdr3_length: 15

cdr3_nt: TGTGCCAGCAGCAACTCTCAGGCGTCCGGGGGGTACGAGCAGTACTTC
cdr3_aa: CASSNSQASGGYEQYF
clone_size: -
d_call: TRBD2
j_call: TRBJ2-7
v_call: TRBV7-9
cdr3_length: 16

cdr3_nt: TGTGCCAGCAGTGACTCGGGGACTAGCGGGGGGCCAGATACGCAGTATTTT
cdr3_aa: CASSDSGTSGGPDTQYF
clone_size: -
d_call: TRBD2
j_call: TRBJ2-3
v_call: TRBV6-4
cdr3_length: 17

cdr3_nt: TGCGCCAGCAGCGCGAGGGGCGCAGCTAATGAAAAACTGTTTTTT
cdr3_aa: CASSARGAANEKLFF
clone_size: once
d_call: -
j_call: TRBJ1-4
v_call: TRBV5-1
cdr3_length: 15

cdr3_nt: TGCGCCAGCAGCCGGAAAGCGGACTCCTACGAGCAGTACTTC
cdr3_aa: CASSRKADSYEQYF
clone_size: -
d_call: -
j_call: TRBJ2-7
v_call: TRBV4-1
cdr3_length: 14

cdr3_nt: TGTGCCAGCAGCTTAGCGGGGCCCCAGCATTTT
cdr3_aa: CASSLAGPQHF
clone_size: few
d_call: -
j_call: TRBJ1-5
v_call: TRBV7-2
cdr3_length: 11

cdr3_nt: TGTGCCAGCAGCTCGGGACTAGATCCCCAAGAGACCCAGTACTTC
cdr3_aa: CASSSGLDPQETQYF
clone_size: -
d_call: TRBD2
j_call: TRBJ2-5
v_call: TRBV5-4
cdr3_length: 15

cdr3_nt: TGCGCCAGCAGCGGGTGGGAATCCGGGGAGCTGTTTTTT
cdr3_aa: CASSGWESGELFF
clone_size: -
d_call: -
j_call: TRBJ2-2
v_call: TRBV4-1
cdr3_length: 13

cdr3_nt: TGCGCCAGCAGCCAAGTCACCGGACAGGGACGCGAGCAGTACTTC
cdr3_aa: CASSQVTGQGREQYF
clone_size: -
d_call: TRBD1
j_call: TRBJ2-7
v_call: TRBV4-1
cdr3_length: 15

cdr3_nt: TGTGCCAGCAGCCTCTCCGGGACAGGGACCCTTGAAGCTTTCTTT
cdr3_aa: CASSLSGTGTLEAFF
clone_size: -
d_call: TRBD1
j_call: TRBJ1-1
v_call: TRBV6-1
cdr3_length: 15

cdr3_nt: TGTGCCAGCAGCTTGGTAAAGATCACCGGGGAGCTGTTTTTT
cdr3_aa: CASSLVKITGELFF
clone_size: -
d_call: -
j_call: TRBJ2-2
v_call: TRBV5-6
cdr3_length: 14

cdr3_nt: TGTGCCAGCAGCCACGGGGGGGCGGGGGCCAACGTCCTGACTTTC
cdr3_aa: CASSHGGAGANVLTF
clone_size: once
d_call: TRBD2
j_call: TRBJ2-6
v_call: TRBV5-4
cdr3_length: 15

cdr3_nt: TGTGCCAGCAGCTTGGACAGGCGGAGTAATTCACCCCTCCACTTT
cdr3_aa: CASSLDRRSNSPLHF
clone_size: -
d_call: TRBD1
j_call: TRBJ1-6
v_call: TRBV27
cdr3_length: 15

cdr3_nt: TGTGCCAGTAGAGGTTGGGCAGGACCCTACGAGCAGTACTTC
cdr3_aa: CASRGWAGPYEQYF
clone_size: -
d_call: -
j_call: TRBJ2-7
v_call: TRBV19
cdr3_length: 14

cdr3_nt: TGTGCCAGCGGCCGGGACAGGGGGGAGACCCAGTACTTC
cdr3_aa: CASGRDRGETQYF
clone_size: -
d_call: TRBD1
j_call: TRBJ2-5
v_call: TRBV6-1
cdr3_length: 13

cdr3_nt: TGTGCCAGCAGCAAGGGACCGTCGGACACTGAAGCTTTCTTT
cdr3_aa: CASSKGPSDTEAFF
clone_size: -
d_call: -
j_call: TRBJ1-1
v_call: TRBV7-3
cdr3_length: 14

cdr3_nt: TGTGCCAGCAGCCCCCAGTGGGGTAGTAATGAAAAACTGTTTTTT
cdr3_aa: CASSPQWGSNEKLFF
clone_size: -
d_call: -
j_call: TRBJ1-4
v_call: TRBV9
cdr3_length: 15

cdr3_nt: TGTGCCAGCATAGGGGACACTCGGTGGAACACTGAAGCTTTCTTT
cdr3_aa: CASIGDTRWNTEAFF
clone_size: once
d_call: -
j_call: TRBJ1-1
v_call: TRBV28
cdr3_length: 15

cdr3_nt: TGTGCCAGCAGTTTAAGGGTTACTGAAGCTTTCTTT
cdr3_aa: CASSLRVTEAFF
clone_size: -
d_call: -
j_call: TRBJ1-1
v_call: TRBV28
cdr3_length: 12

cdr3_nt: TGTGCCAGCATATGTACAGGGACTGGTGGCTACACCTTC
cdr3_aa: CASICTGTGGYTF
clone_size: -
d_call: -
j_call: TRBJ1-2
v_call: TRBV6-4
cdr3_length: 13

cdr3_nt: TGTGCCAGCAGCCAGCGGTCCAAAGAGGAGACCCAGTACTTC
cdr3_aa: CASSQRSKEETQYF
clone_size: -
d_call: -
j_call: TRBJ2-5
v_call: TRBV7-6
cdr3_length: 14

cdr3_nt: TGTGCCAGCAGCCCCGGGACCTCTAATGAAAAACTGTTTTTT
cdr3_aa: CASSPGTSNEKLFF
clone_size: once
d_call: -
j_call: TRBJ1-4
v_call: TRBV4-2
cdr3_length: 14

cdr3_nt: TGCAGTGTCCTACAGGGTAACGAGCAGTACTTC
cdr3_aa: CSVLQGNEQYF
clone_size: once
d_call: -
j_call: TRBJ2-7
v_call: TRBV20-1
cdr3_length: 11

cdr3_nt: TGTGCCTGGGACTTGACAGGACCGAACACTGAAGCTTTCTTT
cdr3_aa: CAWDLTGPNTEAFF
clone_size: -
d_call: -
j_call: TRBJ1-1
v_call: TRBV30
cdr3_length: 14

cdr3_nt: TGTGCCAGCAGCCAAGGGGAGGGGGCGGATTCACCCCTCCACTTT
cdr3_aa: CASSQGEGADSPLHF
clone_size: -
d_call: TRBD1
j_call: TRBJ1-6
v_call: TRBV4-2
cdr3_length: 15

cdr3_nt: TGTGCCAGCAGCCATCCCCAAGGGACTAGCGGGAGTCCCTATTACAATGAGCAGTTCTTC
cdr3_aa: CASSHPQGTSGSPYYNEQFF
clone_size: few
d_call: TRBD2
j_call: TRBJ2-1
v_call: TRBV14
cdr3_length: 20

cdr3_nt: TGTGCCAGCAGTGAGGGAAAGAAAGGGACAGGGGGCCATCAGCCCCAGCATTTT
cdr3_aa: CASSEGKKGTGGHQPQHF
clone_size: -
d_call: TRBD1
j_call: TRBJ1-5
v_call: TRBV6-1
cdr3_length: 18

cdr3_nt: TGTGCCAGCAGTAGGGGACAGGGGGTACCCCTCTTCCCCTACGAGCAGTACTTC
cdr3_aa: CASSRGQGVPLFPYEQYF
clone_size: -
d_call: -
j_call: TRBJ2-7
v_call: TRBV21-1
cdr3_length: 18

cdr3_nt: TGCGCCAGCAGCTTAGCAGGGACAAGGGCCTACGAGCAGTACTTC
cdr3_aa: CASSLAGTRAYEQYF
clone_size: -
d_call: -
j_call: TRBJ2-7
v_call: TRBV11-2
cdr3_length: 15

cdr3_nt: TGTGCCAGCAGCAAGGGACAGGGACTTGGCTACACCTTC
cdr3_aa: CASSKGQGLGYTF
clone_size: once
d_call: TRBD1
j_call: TRBJ1-2
v_call: TRBV6-1
cdr3_length: 13

cdr3_nt: TGCGCCAGCAGCGCCACCCCTAACGAACAAGAGACCCAGTACTTC
cdr3_aa: CASSATPNEQETQYF
clone_size: -
d_call: -
j_call: TRBJ2-5
v_call: TRBV5-1
cdr3_length: 15

cdr3_nt: TGTGCCAGCAGTTTAACCCCTCGGTCGCGCCGCTCCTACGAGCAGTACTTC
cdr3_aa: CASSLTPRSRRSYEQYF
clone_size: -
d_call: -
j_call: TRBJ2-7
v_call: TRBV28
cdr3_length: 17

cdr3_nt: TGTGCCAGCAGCCTCTGGCGCCTAGTTGGGACCGGGGAGCTGTTTTTT
cdr3_aa: CASSLWRLVGTGELFF
clone_size: -
d_call: -
j_call: TRBJ2-2
v_call: TRBV14
cdr3_length: 16

cdr3_nt: TGTGCCAGCAGTGAATTAGCGGGGGGGCGAGAGACCCAGTACTTC
cdr3_aa: CASSELAGGRETQYF
clone_size: -
d_call: TRBD2
j_call: TRBJ2-5
v_call: TRBV6-1
cdr3_length: 15

cdr3_nt: TGCGCCAGCAGCTTGCTCCCGACGGGACTTGTTAACTATGGCTACACCTTC
cdr3_aa: CASSLLPTGLVNYGYTF
clone_size: -
d_call: -
j_call: TRBJ1-2
v_call: TRBV5-1
cdr3_length: 17

cdr3_nt: TGTGCCAGCAGTGAAGGGGTGAGCAGGACTACGACGTTTGAGCAGTACTTC
cdr3_aa: CASSEGVSRTTTFEQYF
clone_size: -
d_call: -
j_call: TRBJ2-7
v_call: TRBV2
cdr3_length: 17

cdr3_nt: TGCGCCAGCAGCTTTGGGACGGGGAATTCACCCCTCCACTTT
cdr3_aa: CASSFGTGNSPLHF
clone_size: once
d_call: -
j_call: TRBJ1-6
v_call: TRBV5-1
cdr3_length: 14

cdr3_nt: TGTGCCAGCAGCTTGCAGGGGGTGCACGAGCAGTACTTC
cdr3_aa: CASSLQGVHEQYF
clone_size: -
d_call: TRBD1
j_call: TRBJ2-7
v_call: TRBV5-4
cdr3_length: 13

cdr3_nt: TGTGCCAGCAGCTTGACGGCCCGCACGCAGTATTTT
cdr3_aa: CASSLTARTQYF
clone_size: -
d_call: -
j_call: TRBJ2-3
v_call: TRBV7-9
cdr3_length: 12

cdr3_nt: TGTGCCAGCAGCCGGGTGGGGACCGGACGATTTTCACCCCTCCACTTT
cdr3_aa: CASSRVGTGRFSPLHF
clone_size: -
d_call: -
j_call: TRBJ1-6
v_call: TRBV7-2
cdr3_length: 16

cdr3_nt: TGTGCCAGCAGTTTAAATTACGAGCAGTACTTC
cdr3_aa: CASSLNYEQYF
clone_size: few
d_call: -
j_call: TRBJ2-7
v_call: TRBV28
cdr3_length: 11

cdr3_nt: TGTGCCTGTCCCTCCGGGACAGGGACTGGAAACACCATATATTTT
cdr3_aa: CACPSGTGTGNTIYF
clone_size: -
d_call: TRBD1
j_call: TRBJ1-3
v_call: TRBV30
cdr3_length: 15

cdr3_nt: TGTGCCAGCAGCCAGGCCCAGGCGGCCTCTGGAAACACCATATATTTT
cdr3_aa: CASSQAQAASGNTIYF
clone_size: -
d_call: -
j_call: TRBJ1-3
v_call: TRBV4-2
cdr3_length: 16

cdr3_nt: TGTGCCAGCAGTTACAGCAGGGGGGATCAGCCCCAGCATTTT
cdr3_aa: CASSYSRGDQPQHF
clone_size: -
d_call: TRBD1
j_call: TRBJ1-5
v_call: TRBV6-5
cdr3_length: 14

cdr3_nt: TGTGCCAGCAGCCCGGGACAGTCGATCAATCAGCCCCAGCATTTT
cdr3_aa: CASSPGQSINQPQHF
clone_size: -
d_call: TRBD1
j_call: TRBJ1-5
v_call: TRBV6-1
cdr3_length: 15

cdr3_nt: TGTGCCAGCAGTGCAGGGGATATTAGCGGGGGTCTTATGGAGACCCAGTACTTC
cdr3_aa: CASSAGDISGGLMETQYF
clone_size: -
d_call: TRBD2
j_call: TRBJ2-5
v_call: TRBV6-1
cdr3_length: 18

cdr3_nt: TGTGCCAGCAGTGCGACAGGGGGCAATATCTATGGCTACACCTTC
cdr3_aa: CASSATGGNIYGYTF
clone_size: -
d_call: TRBD1
j_call: TRBJ1-2
v_call: TRBV6-5
cdr3_length: 15

cdr3_nt: TGCAGCGTTGAGCGGGCGGGGGGGCGCGCTTTCTTT
cdr3_aa: CSVERAGGRAFF
clone_size: -
d_call: -
j_call: TRBJ1-1
v_call: TRBV29-1
cdr3_length: 12

cdr3_nt: TGTGCCAGTAGTATAGATCCGCGCGGGAGGGTCACCGGGGAGCTGTTTTTT
cdr3_aa: CASSIDPRGRVTGELFF
clone_size: once
d_call: TRBD2
j_call: TRBJ2-2
v_call: TRBV19
cdr3_length: 17